There are many counts of the clone carrying this T cell receptor (beta chain). Its antigen is as yet unknown. From approximately 0.5 ug of total RNA, TCR beta-specific cDNA was reverse-transcribed using a constant-region primer. Each TCR beta library was derived from three nested multiplex PCR rounds that employed slightly modified ARM-PCR. TCRdb processed the multiplex PCR reads anew with MiXCR; each CDR3 protein has one entry. The table shows 310,000 or so distinct CDR3 sequences, with around 50% occurring only once. This sample was taken from a study of tumor-infiltrating lymphocytes in primary liver carcinoma. About the research overall: Those sampled were patients whose primary liver carcinoma was treated by surgical resection.

Germline DNA was also extracted, and blood RNA derived from unsorted whole blood. General study points: In tumor-adjacent and tumor-blood pairs, overlap was lower than in tumor region pairs. Compared with blood, tumor repertoires held significantly more in their top 250 clones. Unsorted bulk processing meant the study did not compare CD4+ and CD8+ repertoires.

Sequences were obtained from peripheral blood. The TCR was taken from a woman aged 30 to 39 with primary liver carcinoma and hepatitis B virus infection.

The CDR3 region has the DNA TGCAGCGTTGTATTGGGACAGAAAACCTACGAGCAGTACTTC. This sequence encodes CSVVLGQKTYEQYF. The chain carries TRBV29-1 and TRBJ2-7, with TRBD1 identical over 7 bases. Germline-derived CDR1 and CDR2 are SQVTM and ANQGSEA. The J segment lost 2 bases and the V segment lost 4 bases, leaving 8 bases of the junction unmatched. This CDR3 region has 14 residues.